A single T cell receptor beta chain is shown here with its context. No antigen is known for it. The sample comes from a study of vaccination and CD4 T cells after COVID-19. Study details: The authors used overlapping spike peptides from SARS-CoV-2, HCoV-NL63, HCoV-OC43 and HCoV-229E to stimulate cells.

Treatment described: approximately 9-day PBMC culture with coronavirus spike peptide pools or control peptides (ViraFEST assay). With the Oncomine TCR Beta short-read assay, DNA from cultured CD4+ T cells was sequenced. From cultured CD4+ T cells, genomic DNA was extracted. TCRdb itself ran the PCR reads through MiXCR, one entry per CDR3 protein. Altogether tens of thousands of distinct CDR3 sequences are present, almost 50% being singletons, with the ten largest covering roughly 9%. The TCR originated in a human donor who had recovered from COVID-19. The material sequenced was CD4+ T cells from blood, cultured in vitro.

The CDR3 spells CASSVLAGAYNEQFF. The CDR3 DNA reads TGTGCCAGCAGTGTCCTAGCGGGAGCCTACAATGAGCAGTTCTTC. The chain uses TRBV6-1 and TRBJ2-1; 10 positions agree with TRBD2. V lost 4 bases to trimming and J lost 2 bases; unmatched junction nucleotides: 2. The CDR3 runs 15 residues. From germline, CDR1 is MNHNS and CDR2 SASEGT.